These 31 T cell receptor beta chains share one sample of origin, sequenced in a study of blood T cell repertoires in COVID-19. Repertoires were generated with immunoSEQ multiplex PCR, while TCRdb's copy carries only in-frame clones and drops some. The sample lists 120,000 or so clones, around nine tenths occurring once. The sample comprised peripheral blood. The receptors derive from an elderly woman with acute or convalescent COVID-19.

The rearrangement joins TRBV19 to TRBJ2-7, with D possibly TRBD2 on 5 matching bases. This CDR3 comprises 15 residues. V was trimmed by 4 bases and J by 3 bases, leaving 16 bases between them. CDR1 is LNHDA and CDR2 is SQIVND in the germline V gene (reference sequence). The CDR3: CASSTGIPGNYEQYF. Here the CDR3 DNA reads TGTGCCAGTAGTACGGGGATCCCTGGAAACTACGAGCAGTACTTC. The complete variable domain, with remaining parts taken from reference TRBV19 and TRBJ2-7, reads DGGITQSPKYLFRKEGQNVTLSCEQNLNHDAMYWYRQDPGQGLRLIYYSQIVNDFQKGDIAEGYSVSREKKESFPLTVTSAQKNPTAFYLCASSTGIPGNYEQYFGPGTRLTVT.

This clone was found once. The chain couples TRBV27 to TRBJ2-7, with 10 bases that match TRBD1. The V segment lost 4 bases and the J segment 6 bases; nucleotides outside the gene matches: 3. The germline V gene encodes CDR1 MNHEY and CDR2 SMNVEV (reference sequence). The CDR3 is 13 residues long. This CDR3 is CASSYGTGVEQYF. Written as DNA, the CDR3 is TGTGCCAGCAGTTACGGGACAGGGGTCGAGCAGTACTTC.

CDR3 nucleotide sequence: TGTGCCAGCAGTGAGACAGGGACTAGGGGGGGGTATGAGCAGTTCTTC. This codes for CASSETGTRGGYEQFF. This chain uses TRBV6-1 with TRBJ2-1, with D possibly TRBD2 on 8 matching bases. The CDR3 consists of 16 residues. The V and J ends lost 3 bases and 8 bases respectively, with 20 bases between them. The germline CDR1 and CDR2 sequences are MNHNS and SASEGT.

A remark on this clone: Within the sample, other DNA sequences also encode this same CDR3. The chain joins TRBV12-3 or TRBV12-4 to TRBJ1-2, with TRBD1 as a possible D gene (6 bases). The CDR3 loop spans 12 amino acids. The germline V and J ends were trimmed by 3 bases and 8 bases, with 10 bases remaining between them. The chain's CDR3 is CASSLGGGGYTF. The CDR3 DNA reads TGTGCCAGCAGTTTGGGGGGGGGCGGCTACACCTTC.

This clone was seen a single time. The chain links TRBV7-9 to TRBJ2-1; 8 bases fit TRBD1. The CDR3 sequence is 15 residues long. Losses at the gene ends were 5 bases for V and 8 bases for J; bases not matched to a gene: 11. The germline gives CDR1 SEHNR, CDR2 FQNEAQ (reference sequence). The CDR3 region is CASSEGGQVHDEQFF. CDR3 DNA sequence: TGTGCCAGCAGCGAAGGGGGACAGGTCCACGATGAGCAGTTCTTC.

The rearrangement links TRBV12-3 or TRBV12-4 to TRBJ1-1; unclear D gene. The germline V and J ends were trimmed by 3 bases and 11 bases, with 16 bases remaining between them. The CDR3 sequence is 13 residues long. The CDR3 sequence is CASSFMEATRAFF. The CDR3 DNA follows: TGTGCCAGCAGTTTTATGGAGGCTACACGGGCTTTCTTT.

CDR3 in DNA: TGTGCCAGCAGCTTAGCTGATAGCGGGAAGCAGTTCTTC. It codes for CASSLADSGKQFF. The V call is TRBV7-2, the J call TRBJ2-1; TRBD2 matches 8 bases. The CDR3 sequence is 13 residues long. Germline V CDR1 and CDR2: SGHTA, FQGNSA. With V trimmed by 0 bases and J by 11 bases, 3 bases remained unmatched.

The chain has TRBV18 and TRBJ2-1; 10 bases match TRBD1. The CDR3 sequence is 15 residues long. The ends lost 4 bases at V and 8 bases at J; junction bases unmatched: 8. Germline values: CDR1 KGHSH, CDR2 LQKENI. The CDR3 region is CASSLRQGAYDEQFF. In DNA, the CDR3 is TGTGCCAGCTCACTTAGACAGGGGGCTTACGATGAGCAGTTCTTC.

V gene TRBV5-5 combines with J gene TRBJ1-5; 11 nucleotides align to TRBD1. The CDR3 is made up of 15 amino acids. J was trimmed by 6 bases and V by 4 bases; bases with no gene match: 6. Germline CDR1 and CDR2: SGHKS and YYEKEE (reference sequence). In DNA, the CDR3 is TGTGCCAGCAGCGGGACAGGGGGAAGAGGTCAGCCCCAGCATTTT. Protein: CASSGTGGRGQPQHF.

This sequence joins TRBV29-1 and TRBJ1-2; D gene uncertain. CDR1 and CDR2 from the germline V gene are SQVTM and ANQGSEA. The germline V and J ends were trimmed by 8 bases and 4 bases, with 20 bases remaining between them. The CDR3 is 14 residues long. CDR3 DNA sequence: TGCAGCTCGTTCGGGGTCGGCGATTCCTATGGCTACACCTTC. This codes for CSSFGVGDSYGYTF.

The J gene is TRBJ2-7, the V gene TRBV6-5, with 10 nucleotides matching TRBD1. Trimming removed 4 bases from V and 6 bases from J; junction bases left unmatched: 6. Looked up from germline, CDR1 is MNHEY and CDR2 is SVGAGI. This CDR3 has 14 amino acids. Written as DNA, the CDR3 is TGTGCCAGCAGTTTCCAGACAGGGGGCGGCGAGCAGTACTTC. Translated: CASSFQTGGGEQYF.

The chain recombines TRBV5-5 with TRBJ1-4, with D possibly matching TRBD1 (5 bases). Trimming took off 2 bases at V and 5 bases at J, with 16 bases between the two ends. Per germline, CDR1 SGHKS and CDR2 YYEKEE (reference sequence). There are 16 residues in the CDR3. CDR3 sequence: CASSFSSGRGNEKLFF. CDR3 nucleotide sequence: TGTGCCAGCAGCTTTTCATCCGGGAGGGGAAATGAAAAACTGTTTTTT.

This chain uses TRBV18 with TRBJ2-5; D perhaps matches TRBD1 (5 bases). Germline CDR1 is KGHSH and CDR2 is LQKENI. The CDR3 consists of 13 residues. Trimming took off 2 bases at V and 1 base at J, with 5 bases between the two ends. This chain's CDR3 is CASSPGAQETQYF. The CDR3 nucleotides are TGTGCCAGCTCACCAGGGGCCCAAGAGACCCAGTACTTC.

The chain couples TRBV6-2 or TRBV6-3 to TRBJ1-5, with TRBD1 identical over 8 bases. The CDR3 totals 17 residues. V shed 0 bases, J shed 6 bases, and the junction held 10 bases outside the gene matches. The germline gives CDR1 MNHEY, CDR2 SVGEGT. The CDR3 region is CASSYSPGGGWGQPQHF. CDR3 sequence (DNA): TGTGCCAGCAGTTACTCTCCAGGGGGCGGTTGGGGTCAGCCCCAGCATTTT.

Here the CDR3 reads CASSLGGSQTEKLFF. The CDR3, as DNA: TGTGCCAGCAGTTTAGGGGGCAGTCAAACTGAAAAACTGTTTTTT. This rearrangement joins TRBV28 to TRBJ1-4, with D possibly TRBD1 on 6 matching bases. CDR3 length: 15 residues. Germline V CDR1 and CDR2: MDHEN, SYDVKM. The ends were cut back, 2 bases at V and 7 bases at J, with 14 bases in the middle.

V usage is TRBV5-8 and J usage is TRBJ2-7; D is unclear. Per germline, CDR1 SGHTS and CDR2 YDEGEE. Trimming left V 5 bases short and J 3 bases short, with 15 bases between. This CDR3 is built from 14 residues. The CDR3 protein is CASRVGLRGYEQYF. DNA of the CDR3: TGTGCCAGCAGGGTTGGCCTCCGTGGCTACGAGCAGTACTTC.

A single count supports this clone. CDR3 sequence (DNA): TGTGCCAGCAACGGGGGGGTACCTACAGATACGCAGTATTTT. Protein sequence: CASNGGVPTDTQYF. The chain recombines TRBV9 with TRBJ2-3; 8 bases fit TRBD2. In germline, CDR1 is SGDLS, CDR2 YYNGEE. The V and J ends lost 6 bases and 3 bases, in that order; junction bases with no gene match: 6. This CDR3 has 14 residues.

A note on this clone: Germline is not matched at one junction end, which may reflect a read error. The gene calls are TRBV29-1 and TRBJ2-7; TRBD2 matches 11 bases. Germline V gene lookup returns CDR1 SQVTM and CDR2 ANQGSEA. The CDR3 is made up of 14 amino acids. CDR3 sequence reads: CSVEPVGNSGREFF. The CDR3 DNA follows: TGCAGCGTTGAACCGGTGGGGAATAGCGGGAGGGAGTTTTTC.

In the case of this clone: The sample carries other DNA sequences with the same CDR3. The rearrangement links TRBV5-1 to TRBJ1-5; no clear D. V was shortened by 0 bases and J by 6 bases, with 10 bases between the two germline ends. Germline V gives CDR1 SGHRS, CDR2 YFSETQ. The CDR3 has 14 residues. This CDR3 reads CASSLAGGGQPQHF. As DNA, the CDR3 is TGCGCCAGCAGCTTGGCGGGCGGAGGTCAGCCCCAGCATTTT.

This chain connects TRBV20-1 to TRBJ2-7, with D possibly matching TRBD1 (6 bases). CDR1 is DFQATT and CDR2 is SNEGSKA in the germline V gene (reference sequence). This CDR3 has 11 residues. V dropped 5 bases and J dropped 3 bases, with 8 bases sitting between them. The CDR3 DNA is TGCAGTGCTGCACAGGGCTACGAGCAGTACTTC. Residues: CSAAQGYEQYF.

The chain carries TRBV10-3 and TRBJ2-1, with 7 bases lining up with TRBD1. The V and J ends lost 5 bases and 5 bases, in that order; junction bases with no gene match: 6. This CDR3 comprises 14 residues. Germline CDR1 is ENHRY and CDR2 is SYGVKD. CDR3 sequence reads: CAISNGQANNEQFF. In nucleotides, the CDR3 is TGTGCCATCAGTAACGGACAGGCCAACAATGAGCAGTTCTTC.

The chain is built from TRBV19 and TRBJ2-5; 11 nucleotides align to TRBD2. Germline lookup yields CDR1 LNHDA and CDR2 SQIVND (reference sequence). The CDR3 is 15 amino acids. V was pared by 6 bases and J by 5 bases, with 8 bases of the junction left unmatched. Written as DNA, the CDR3 is TGTGCCAGTAGGAGTAGCGGGGGGGAAGTGGAGACCCAGTACTTC. This translates into CASRSSGGEVETQYF.

V gene TRBV7-2 combines with J gene TRBJ2-3, with 8 bases that match TRBD2. Trimming took 1 base from V and 4 from J; bases not matched to a gene: 10. The CDR3 totals 17 residues. In germline, CDR1 is SGHTA, CDR2 FQGNSA. Here the CDR3 DNA reads TGTGCCAGCAGCTTAGAGGCCGGCGGGGGGATTTCAGATACGCAGTATTTT. This translates into CASSLEAGGGISDTQYF. Full variable domain (outside the CDR3, taken from reference TRBV7-2 and TRBJ2-3): GAGVSQSPSNKVTEKGKDVELRCDPISGHTALYWYRQSLGQGLEFLIYFQGNSAPDKSGLPSDRFSAERTGGSVSTLTIQRTQQEDSAVYLCASSLEAGGGISDTQYFGPGTRLTVL.

V gene TRBV27 combines with J gene TRBJ2-7; tentative D call: TRBD1 (6 bases). Trimming took 5 bases from V and 1 from J, leaving 9 bases between them. Germline CDR1 is MNHEY and CDR2 is SMNVEV (reference sequence). The CDR3 totals 13 residues. The DNA for the CDR3 is TGTGCCAGCAGTACAACAGGGTCCTACGAGCAGTACTTC. It codes for CASSTTGSYEQYF.

V usage is TRBV25-1 and J usage is TRBJ1-2; possible D gene TRBD1, 6 bases. Trimming cost V 4 bases and J 4 bases, with 13 bases left between them. This CDR3 is built from 14 residues. CDR1 is MGHDK and CDR2 is SYGVNS in the germline V gene. The CDR3 protein is CASSGDRPGYGYTF. Written as DNA, the CDR3 is TGTGCCAGCAGTGGAGACAGGCCGGGCTATGGCTACACCTTC.

The rearrangement links TRBV5-6 to TRBJ1-6; TRBD1 aligns across 7 bases. After removal of 0 bases from V and 1 base from J, the junction contained 1 base not matched to a gene. From germline, CDR1 is SGHDT and CDR2 YYEEEE. This CDR3 spans 16 amino acids. CDR3 nucleotides: TGTGCCAGCAGCTTGGACAGGGGATCCTATAATTCACCCCTCCACTTT. Protein: CASSLDRGSYNSPLHF.

CDR3 DNA sequence: TGTGCCAGCAGCACCCTAGCGGGAGGCACAGATACGCAGTATTTT. Its translation: CASSTLAGGTDTQYF. The chain uses TRBV13 and TRBJ2-3, with 10 bases matching TRBD2. Trimming took 5 bases from V and 1 from J; bases not matched to a gene: 3. The CDR3 sequence is 15 residues long. Germline CDR1 and CDR2: PRHDT and FYEKMQ (reference sequence).

The gene calls are TRBV6-1 and TRBJ1-5, with no clear D. The germline CDR1 and CDR2 sequences are MNHNS and SASEGT. The CDR3 has 16 amino acids. The germline V and J ends were trimmed by 0 bases and 2 bases, with 11 bases remaining between them. The CDR3 DNA reads TGTGCCAGCAGTGAAGCGCGGTATTGGGGCAATCAGCCCCAGCATTTT. It yields the protein CASSEARYWGNQPQHF.

This rearrangement joins TRBV5-4 to TRBJ2-7; D is possibly TRBD2 (5 bases). V lost 2 bases and J 7 bases, leaving 13 bases between the germline ends. This CDR3 has 13 amino acids. Germline values: CDR1 SGHNT, CDR2 YYREEE (reference sequence). CDR3 in amino acids: CASSFDGPGEQYF. The CDR3 nucleotides are TGTGCCAGCAGCTTCGACGGTCCGGGAGAGCAGTACTTC. Full variable domain (outside the CDR3, taken from reference TRBV5-4 and TRBJ2-7): ETGVTQSPTHLIKTRGQQVTLRCSSQSGHNTVSWYQQALGQGPQFIFQYYREEENGRGNFPPRFSGLQFPNYSSELNVNALELDDSALYLCASSFDGPGEQYFGPGTRLTVT.

The chain combines TRBV9 with TRBJ2-1; 9 bases line up with TRBD2. The CDR3 sequence is 15 residues long. Germline V gene lookup returns CDR1 SGDLS and CDR2 YYNGEE. V lost 2 bases, J lost 4 bases, and 4 bases stayed unmatched. The CDR3 protein is CASSVGGGEYNEQFF. In DNA form, the CDR3 reads TGTGCCAGCAGCGTTGGCGGGGGGGAATACAATGAGCAGTTCTTC.

The chain couples TRBV3-1 (or the pseudogene TRBV3-2) to TRBJ2-5; D gene unclear. The CDR3 is 15 residues long. V was pared by 1 base and J by 4 bases, with 13 bases between. The germline V gene encodes CDR1 LGHDT and CDR2 YNNKEL (reference sequence). The CDR3 loop is CASSQVSGLSETQYF. In nucleotides, the CDR3 is TGTGCCAGCAGCCAAGTATCGGGTCTTTCAGAGACCCAGTACTTC.